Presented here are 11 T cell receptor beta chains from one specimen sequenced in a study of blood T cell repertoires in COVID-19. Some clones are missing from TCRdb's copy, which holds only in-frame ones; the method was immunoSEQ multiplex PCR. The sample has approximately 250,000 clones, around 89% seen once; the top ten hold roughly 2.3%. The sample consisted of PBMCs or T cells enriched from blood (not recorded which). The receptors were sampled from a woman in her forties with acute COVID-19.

The CDR3 DNA reads as TGTGCCATCAGCTCCGCTAGCGGGGGATTCAATGAGCAGTTCTTC. Translation: CAISSASGGFNEQFF. The chain recombines TRBV10-3 with TRBJ2-1; 10 nucleotides match TRBD2. The germline V gene has CDR1 ENHRY and CDR2 SYGVKD. The J segment lost 6 bases and the V segment lost 6 bases, leaving 8 bases of the junction unmatched. This CDR3 has 15 residues.

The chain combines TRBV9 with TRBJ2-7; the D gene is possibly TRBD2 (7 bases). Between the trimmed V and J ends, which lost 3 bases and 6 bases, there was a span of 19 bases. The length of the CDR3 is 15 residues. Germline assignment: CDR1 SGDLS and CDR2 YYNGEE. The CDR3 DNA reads TGTGCCAGCAGCGGGGTCGCGGGGGCCCTTGCCGAGCAGTACTTC. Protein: CASSGVAGALAEQYF. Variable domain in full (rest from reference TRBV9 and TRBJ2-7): DSGVTQTPKHLITATGQRVTLRCSPRSGDLSVYWYQQSLDQGLQFLIQYYNGEERAKGNILERFSAQQFPDLHSELNLSSLELGDSALYFCASSGVAGALAEQYFGPGTRLTVT.

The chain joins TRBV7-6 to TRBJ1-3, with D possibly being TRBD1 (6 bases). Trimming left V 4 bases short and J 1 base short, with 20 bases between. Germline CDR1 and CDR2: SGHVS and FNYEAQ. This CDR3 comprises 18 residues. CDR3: CASSSSGDTGSSGNTIYF. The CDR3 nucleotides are TGTGCCAGCAGCTCCTCTGGGGACACGGGCTCGTCTGGAAACACCATATATTTT.

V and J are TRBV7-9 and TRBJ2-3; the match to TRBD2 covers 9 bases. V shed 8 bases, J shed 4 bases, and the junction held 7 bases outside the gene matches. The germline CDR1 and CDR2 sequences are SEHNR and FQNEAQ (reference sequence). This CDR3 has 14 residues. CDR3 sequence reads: CASRQRGASDTQYF. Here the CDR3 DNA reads TGTGCCAGCCGGCAGCGGGGGGCCTCAGATACGCAGTATTTT.

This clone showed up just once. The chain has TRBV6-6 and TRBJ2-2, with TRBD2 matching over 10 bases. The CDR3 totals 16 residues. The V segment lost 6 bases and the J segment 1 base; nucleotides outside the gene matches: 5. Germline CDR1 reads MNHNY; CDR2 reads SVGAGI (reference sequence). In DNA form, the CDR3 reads TGTGCCAGCAGAGGCGGACTAGCGGTGAACACCGGGGAGCTGTTTTTT. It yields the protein CASRGGLAVNTGELFF.

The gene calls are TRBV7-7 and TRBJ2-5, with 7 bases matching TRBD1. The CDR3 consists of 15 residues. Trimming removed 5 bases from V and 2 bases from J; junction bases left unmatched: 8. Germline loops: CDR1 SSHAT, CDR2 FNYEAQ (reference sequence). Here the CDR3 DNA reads TGTGCCAGCAGCCCTACCGGGACAGAGCAAGAGACCCAGTACTTC. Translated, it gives CASSPTGTEQETQYF.

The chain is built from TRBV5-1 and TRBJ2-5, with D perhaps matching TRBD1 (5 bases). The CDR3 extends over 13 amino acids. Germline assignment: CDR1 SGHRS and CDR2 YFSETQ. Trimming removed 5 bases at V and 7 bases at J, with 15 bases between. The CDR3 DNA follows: TGCGCCAGCAGTTTCGTCGACAGAACGACCCAGTACTTC. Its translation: CASSFVDRTTQYF.

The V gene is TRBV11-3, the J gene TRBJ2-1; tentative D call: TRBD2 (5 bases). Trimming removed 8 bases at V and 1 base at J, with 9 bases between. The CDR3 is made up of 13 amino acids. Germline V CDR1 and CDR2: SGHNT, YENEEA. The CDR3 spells CASASGSYNEQFF. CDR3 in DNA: TGTGCCAGCGCTTCGGGGTCCTACAATGAGCAGTTCTTC.

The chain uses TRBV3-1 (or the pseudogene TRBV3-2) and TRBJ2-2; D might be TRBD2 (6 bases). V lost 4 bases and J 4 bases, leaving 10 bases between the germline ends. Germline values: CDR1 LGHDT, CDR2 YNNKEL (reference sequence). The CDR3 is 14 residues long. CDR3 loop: CASSLRGITGELFF. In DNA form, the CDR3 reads TGTGCCAGCAGCCTGCGGGGAATCACCGGGGAGCTGTTTTTT.

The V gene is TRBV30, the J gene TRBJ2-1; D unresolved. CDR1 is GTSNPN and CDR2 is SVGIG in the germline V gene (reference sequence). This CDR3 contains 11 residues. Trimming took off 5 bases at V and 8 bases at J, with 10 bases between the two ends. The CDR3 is CAWGSTDEQFF. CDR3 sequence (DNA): TGTGCCTGGGGCTCCACGGATGAGCAGTTCTTC.

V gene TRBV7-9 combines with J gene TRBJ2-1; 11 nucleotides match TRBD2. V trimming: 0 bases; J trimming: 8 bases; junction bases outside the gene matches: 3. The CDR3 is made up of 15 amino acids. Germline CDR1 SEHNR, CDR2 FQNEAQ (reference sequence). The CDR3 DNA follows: TGTGCCAGCAGCTTAGCTAGCGGGGGGGCCCATGAGCAGTTCTTC. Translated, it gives CASSLASGGAHEQFF.